Each of the 17 T cell receptor beta chains below was sequenced from the same sample in a study of shared clonotypes between healthy human individuals. Profiled with immunoSEQ multiplex PCR; TCRdb holds only in-frame clones, not every one. The data contain some 530,000 clones, approximately 78% of them seen just once; the ten biggest clones take up 9.5% to 15%. Sequencing used PBMCs. The receptors were sampled from a woman aged 40 to 50 in good health. Some clones in this sample may be carry-over from other donors' samples.

The chain carries TRBV2 and TRBJ2-1; D might be TRBD1 (6 bases). V was clipped by 7 bases and J by 0 bases, with 13 bases between them. CDR3 length equals 15 residues. Germline-derived CDR1 and CDR2 are SNHLY and FYNNEI. In DNA, the CDR3 is TGTGCCAGCAACCGACAGGTTAGCTCCTACAATGAGCAGTTCTTC. Its protein product is CASNRQVSSYNEQFF.

The rearrangement links TRBV5-4 to TRBJ2-7; D is undetermined. Germline V gives CDR1 SGHNT, CDR2 YYREEE (reference sequence). The CDR3 is made up of 14 amino acids. Trimming removed 4 bases from V and 0 bases from J, with 11 bases in between. The DNA of the CDR3 is TGTGCCAGCAGCCGTCTCGGAAGCTCCTACGAGCAGTACTTC. Translated, it gives CASSRLGSSYEQYF.

Here the CDR3 reads CASSLEAGGAFEQYF. DNA of the CDR3: TGCGCCAGCAGCTTGGAAGCCGGGGGGGCCTTCGAGCAGTACTTC. The J gene is TRBJ2-7, the V gene TRBV5-1; 8 bases align to TRBD2. From germline, CDR1 is SGHRS and CDR2 YFSETQ. J lost 6 bases, V lost 0 bases, and 8 bases had no gene match. There are 15 residues in the CDR3.

The chain recombines TRBV7-6 with TRBJ1-3; weak D call: TRBD1 (6 bases). The V and J ends lost 5 bases and 9 bases respectively, with 14 bases between them. CDR1 and CDR2 (germline): SGHVS, FNYEAQ. This CDR3 has 13 amino acids. CDR3 DNA: TGTGCCAGCAGCCAGGTTCAGGGGACCACCATATATTTT. Protein product: CASSQVQGTTIYF.

V is TRBV2 and J is TRBJ1-5; D remains ambiguous. Germline-derived CDR1 and CDR2 are SNHLY and FYNNEI. CDR3 length: 14 amino acids. V gave up 4 bases and J gave up 3 bases, with 10 bases separating them. CDR3 loop: CASSVWTVNQPQHF. The CDR3 nucleotides read TGTGCCAGCAGTGTGTGGACGGTCAATCAGCCCCAGCATTTT.

Comments on this clone: A much larger clone differs by one base, so this may be a read error. The chain uses TRBV11-2 and TRBJ2-7; 13 nucleotides align to TRBD2. This CDR3 region has 15 residues. After removal of 5 bases from V and 2 bases from J, the junction contained 3 bases not matched to a gene. In germline, CDR1 is SGHAT, CDR2 FQNNGV. The CDR3 sequence is CASSPGTSGTYEQYF. Here the CDR3 DNA reads TGTGCCAGCAGCCCCGGGACTAGCGGGACCTACGAGCAGTACTTC.

V gene TRBV27 combines with J gene TRBJ2-7; weak D call: TRBD2 (6 bases). Germline V gives CDR1 MNHEY, CDR2 SMNVEV (reference sequence). Trimming took 6 bases from V and 3 from J, leaving 18 bases between them. The CDR3 sequence is 15 residues long. The CDR3 nucleotides read TGTGCCAGCAGCCCCCGAGCGGGCACTTACTACGAGCAGTACTTC. Translating it yields CASSPRAGTYYEQYF.

The genes are TRBV28 and TRBJ2-5; D possibly uses TRBD1 or TRBD2 (6 bases each). Trimming took off 2 bases at V and 4 bases at J, with 17 bases between the two ends. Germline loops: CDR1 MDHEN, CDR2 SYDVKM. The CDR3 has 16 residues. CDR3 sequence: CASSLVGGGTPETQYF. The CDR3 coding sequence is TGTGCCAGCAGTTTAGTGGGTGGGGGGACACCAGAGACCCAGTACTTC. Full variable domain (remainder filled in from reference TRBV28 and TRBJ2-5): DVKVTQSSRYLVKRTGEKVFLECVQDMDHENMFWYRQDPGLGLRLIYFSYDVKMKEKGDIPEGYSVSREKKERFSLILESASTNQTSMYLCASSLVGGGTPETQYFGPGTRLLVL.

The rearrangement uses TRBV11-2 and TRBJ2-1; 7 nucleotides line up with TRBD2. V was pared by 6 bases and J by 0 bases, with 8 bases of the junction left unmatched. Germline values: CDR1 SGHAT, CDR2 FQNNGV. The CDR3 contains 16 residues. CDR3 DNA: TGTGCCAGCAGTAAACTAGCGACCATCTCCTACAATGAGCAGTTCTTC. Translated, it gives CASSKLATISYNEQFF.

The chain is built from TRBV27 and TRBJ2-7; TRBD2 might be the D (6 bases). The germline CDR1 and CDR2 sequences are MNHEY and SMNVEV (reference sequence). Deletions cut 0 bases from V and 0 bases from J, with 12 bases between. The CDR3 runs 16 residues. The CDR3 here is CASSLSGRLTSYEQYF. As DNA, the CDR3 is TGTGCCAGCAGTTTATCCGGGAGACTTACCTCCTACGAGCAGTACTTC.

The chain's CDR3 is CASSVRPGQANTGELFF. For the CDR3, the DNA is TGCGCCAGCAGTGTCCGACCGGGACAAGCGAACACCGGGGAGCTGTTTTTT. The chain links TRBV10-1 to TRBJ2-2; possibly TRBD1 for D (6 bases). This CDR3 region has 17 residues. V dropped 4 bases and J dropped 0 bases, with 15 bases sitting between them. Germline CDR1 and CDR2: WNHNN and SYGVQD (reference sequence).

The V call is TRBV5-4, the J call TRBJ2-5, with D perhaps matching TRBD1 or TRBD2 (6 bases each). This CDR3 region has 13 residues. The V end was cut by 4 bases, the J end by 5 bases, with 12 bases between. Germline-derived CDR1 and CDR2 are SGHNT and YYREEE (reference sequence). The CDR3 DNA is TGTGCCAGCAGCCCCTGGGGGGCGGAGACCCAGTACTTC. Protein: CASSPWGAETQYF.

The chain is built from TRBV18 and TRBJ2-1; 14 nucleotides agree with TRBD2. Germline loops: CDR1 KGHSH, CDR2 LQKENI. V trimming: 2 bases; J trimming: 2 bases; junction bases outside the gene matches: 11. The length of the CDR3 is 20 residues. CDR3 in amino acids: CASSPIPGLAGVAPYNEQFF. The CDR3 DNA reads TGTGCCAGCTCACCAATTCCGGGACTAGCGGGAGTAGCCCCCTACAATGAGCAGTTCTTC.

This clone was seen only once. The chain joins TRBV27 to TRBJ2-2, with D perhaps matching TRBD2 (6 bases). CDR1 is MNHEY, CDR2 SMNVEV, per germline (reference sequence). V was cut by 4 bases and J by 6 bases, with 21 bases left in between. There are 17 residues in the CDR3. The CDR3 nucleotides are TGTGCCAGCAGTTCCCGACGACCTACCGGCGGGGCCGGGGAGCTGTTTTTT. It is translated as CASSSRRPTGGAGELFF.

This clone was recorded a few times. V usage is TRBV6-1 and J usage is TRBJ1-4; 9 bases fit TRBD1. Germline-derived CDR1 and CDR2 are MNHNS and SASEGT. J gave up 6 bases and V 2 bases, and 4 bases lay outside the gene matches. The CDR3 has 15 residues. The CDR3 DNA is TGTGCCAGCAGTGAATTCACAGGGGGCGATGAAAAACTGTTTTTT. Protein product: CASSEFTGGDEKLFF.

V gene TRBV28 combines with J gene TRBJ2-1; no reliable D call. Germline CDR1 and CDR2: MDHEN and SYDVKM. The CDR3 is 15 residues long. The V end lost 6 bases, the J end lost 7 bases, and 19 bases lay between the germline ends. The CDR3 DNA reads TGTGCCAGCAGCCCCCCCGGAACCCAGGCGAATGAGCAGTTCTTC. This codes for CASSPPGTQANEQFF. The complete variable domain, with remaining parts taken from reference TRBV28 and TRBJ2-1, reads DVKVTQSSRYLVKRTGEKVFLECVQDMDHENMFWYRQDPGLGLRLIYFSYDVKMKEKGDIPEGYSVSREKKERFSLILESASTNQTSMYLCASSPPGTQANEQFFGPGTRLTVL.

The V gene is TRBV6-1, the J gene TRBJ1-1, with D uncertain. CDR3 length: 13 amino acids. Between the trimmed V and J ends, which lost 1 base and 1 base, there was a span of 4 bases. The V gene's germline CDR1 is MNHNS and CDR2 SASEGT. Here the CDR3 reads CASSEGENTEAFF. DNA of the CDR3: TGTGCCAGCAGTGAAGGTGAGAACACTGAAGCTTTCTTT.